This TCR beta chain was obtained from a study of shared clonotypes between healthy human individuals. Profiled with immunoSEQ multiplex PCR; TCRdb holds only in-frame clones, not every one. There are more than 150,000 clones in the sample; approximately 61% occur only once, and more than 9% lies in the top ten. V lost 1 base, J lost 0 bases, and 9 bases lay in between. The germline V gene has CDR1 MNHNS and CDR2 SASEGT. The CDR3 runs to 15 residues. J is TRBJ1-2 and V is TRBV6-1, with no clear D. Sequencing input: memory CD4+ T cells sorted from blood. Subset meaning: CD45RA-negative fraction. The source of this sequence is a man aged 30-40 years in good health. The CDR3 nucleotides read TGTGCCAGCAGTGAAGAGGGAGGGACTAACTATGGCTACACCTTC. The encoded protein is CASSEEGGTNYGYTF.